This T cell receptor (beta chain) emerged from a study of early T cells in non-severe SARS-CoV-2 infection. CDR3 length: 15 residues. Germline values: CDR1 MNHNS, CDR2 SASEGT. Losses at the gene ends were 5 bases for V and 9 bases for J; bases not matched to a gene: 11. In TCRdb, the 5' RACE reads were re-called with MiXCR into one record per CDR3 protein. Counted here are about 25,000 distinct CDR3 sequences, roughly 4.4% occurring once; the ten biggest clones make up about an eighth. The V gene is TRBV6-1, the J gene TRBJ1-5; 9 positions agree with TRBD1. The sample taken for sequencing was whole blood. The TCR originated in an adult who was a healthcare worker with PCR-confirmed SARS-CoV-2 infection or an uninfected control (not recorded which). CDR3 in amino acids: CASSTGTGLWSPQHF. The CDR3 DNA reads as TGTGCCAGCAGTACCGGGACAGGGTTATGGTCGCCCCAGCATTTT.